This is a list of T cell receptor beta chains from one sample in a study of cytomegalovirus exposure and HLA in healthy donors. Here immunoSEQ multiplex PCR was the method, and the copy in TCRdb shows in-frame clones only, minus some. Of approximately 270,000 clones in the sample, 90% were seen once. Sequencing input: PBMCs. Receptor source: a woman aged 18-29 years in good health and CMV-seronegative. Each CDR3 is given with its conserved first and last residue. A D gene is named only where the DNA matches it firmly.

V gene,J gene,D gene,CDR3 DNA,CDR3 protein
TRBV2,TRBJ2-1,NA,TGTGCCAGCAGTGACACTAGAGTAAATGAGCAGTTCTTC,CASSDTRVNEQFF
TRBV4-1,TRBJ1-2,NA,TGCGCCAGCAGCCAAGACTTCGTGGGAGGGTTGTTCTATGGCTACACCTTC,CASSQDFVGGLFYGYTF
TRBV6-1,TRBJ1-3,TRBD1,TGTGCCAGCATTCAGGGGGCAGGTGGAAACACCATATATTTT,CASIQGAGGNTIYF
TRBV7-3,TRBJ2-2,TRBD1,TGTGCCAGCAGCTTCGACAGGGCCGGGGAGCTGTTTTTT,CASSFDRAGELFF
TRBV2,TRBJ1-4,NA,TGTGCCAGCAAGCGAGAAAAACTGTTTTTT,CASKREKLFF
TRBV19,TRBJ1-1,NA,TGTGCCAGTATCCTCGGGGGGCCGGGCACTGAAGCTTTCTTT,CASILGGPGTEAFF
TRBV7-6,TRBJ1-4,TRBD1,TGTGCCAGCAGCCCCGGACAGGGAGAATTTTTTGAAAAACTGTTTTTT,CASSPGQGEFFEKLFF
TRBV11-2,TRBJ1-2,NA,TGTGCCAGCAGCTTATCGACAGGTCTTGGCTACACCTTC,CASSLSTGLGYTF
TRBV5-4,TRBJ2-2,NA,TGTGCCAGCCCTGACTGGAACACCGGGGAGCTGTTTTTT,CASPDWNTGELFF
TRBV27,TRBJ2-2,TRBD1,TGTGCCAGCAGAAACAGACAGGGGGCTGGCACCGGGGAGCTGTTTTTT,CASRNRQGAGTGELFF